This T cell receptor beta chain was sequenced for a study of technical replicates of blood from a few donors (TCRdb year 2017). Worth noting for this clone: Its antigen is not yet known. No per-base quality is available; no much larger clone lies one base away.

Libraries were constructed by the immunoSEQ multiplex PCR assay. Drawn from immuneACCESS, this table holds only the in-frame rearrangements with V and J called that TCRdb kept. Clones are partly lost; checked studies trace under half to an unresolved V gene and leave the rest unexplained. In all, the sample holds approximately 80,000 clones, and 91% of those were seen once. The ten largest make up 0.2% to 0.25% of the sample. Trimming costs V 1 base and J 8 bases, and their ends lie 8 bases apart. From its cysteine to its phenylalanine, the CDR3 spans 12 amino acids. The read is trimmed to its CDR3 DNA, 36 bases read in frame from base 1. Based on the germline V gene, the CDR1 and CDR2 sequences are MRHNA and SNTAGT.

The rearrangement combines TRBV6-4 with TRBJ1-2; the D segment cannot be called with confidence. Specimen: T cells isolated from PBMCs. The sequence was obtained from a human donor in good health. The DNA sequence is TGTGCCAGCAGTGACTATTCTGTAGGCTACACCTTC. The resulting protein is CASSDYSVGYTF.